The rows below give T cell receptor beta chains drawn from one sample of a study of blood T cell repertoires in COVID-19. The method was immunoSEQ multiplex PCR; TCRdb's version includes in-frame clones alone and lacks a portion of them. Seen here are 200,000 to 250,000 clones, roughly 80% observed once, and the top ten hold roughly 7.8%. Sequencing used peripheral blood. These receptors were collected from a woman of 80 years or more with COVID-19, enrolled during active disease. Both conserved end residues are part of each CDR3. The D gene is left open where the match is weak. Size is stated for part of the rows, as once, few or many counts, or as a class when the clone is expanded.

clone_size,j_call,d_call,v_call,cdr3_aa,cdr3_nt
.,TRBJ2-7,.,TRBV3-1/TRBV3-2,CASGPHRNSYEQYF,TGTGCCAGCGGGCCCCACCGGAACTCCTACGAGCAGTACTTC
.,TRBJ2-3,TRBD2,TRBV7-8,CASSLGLAVDTQYF,TGTGCCAGCAGCTTAGGACTAGCCGTAGATACGCAGTATTTT
.,TRBJ1-1,TRBD1,TRBV10-2,CASSPRTGNTEAFF,TGCGCCAGCAGTCCCAGGACAGGGAACACTGAAGCTTTCTTT
.,TRBJ2-7,TRBD2,TRBV4-2,CASSIGLAGGQAGEQYF,TGTGCCAGCAGCATAGGACTAGCGGGAGGGCAAGCTGGGGAGCAGTACTTC
.,TRBJ1-1,.,TRBV7-9,CATREIDRRAEAFF,TGTGCCACCCGGGAAATCGACAGGCGGGCTGAAGCTTTCTTT
.,TRBJ2-7,.,TRBV3-1/TRBV3-2,CASSHGLPAEQYF,TGTGCCAGCAGCCATGGGCTCCCTGCCGAGCAGTACTTC
.,TRBJ1-6,.,TRBV5-1,CASSSQINSPLHF,TGCGCCAGCAGCTCCCAAATCAATTCACCCCTCCACTTT
few,TRBJ2-1,TRBD1,TRBV29-1,CSGRQGPNEQFF,TGCAGCGGCAGACAGGGACCAAATGAGCAGTTCTTC
.,TRBJ1-2,.,TRBV6-5,CASTDIEGYGYTF,TGTGCCAGCACCGATATCGAGGGTTATGGCTACACCTTC
.,TRBJ1-5,.,TRBV11-2,CAVPHRENSNQPQHF,TGTGCCGTACCACACAGGGAAAATAGCAATCAGCCCCAGCATTTT
.,TRBJ2-7,TRBD2,TRBV10-3,CAIGSGTSGTYEQYF,TGTGCCATCGGGTCCGGGACTAGCGGAACCTACGAGCAGTACTTC
.,TRBJ2-5,.,TRBV11-2,CASSPGTYEAETQYF,TGTGCCAGCAGCCCGGGGACATATGAGGCTGAGACCCAGTACTTC
few,TRBJ1-1,.,TRBV15,CATGPQARRYEAFF,TGTGCCACCGGGCCCCAAGCCCGAAGGTATGAAGCTTTCTTT